This TCR beta chain was obtained from a study of read filtering for tumor transcriptome and immune sequencing. Across the whole study: By R-ISS, stages I, II and III held approximately 8, 16 and 7 patients. Whole-study findings and limits: Even smaller IR-seq throughput identified most shared clonotypes.

Regarding this clonotype: Its antigen is undetermined.

Molecular barcoded adaptors covering alpha/delta and beta/gamma chains were used on 400 to 450 ng RNA. TCRdb recomputed calls from the reads with MiXCR, one row per CDR3 protein. The data contain about 22,000 distinct CDR3 sequences, roughly 15% of them seen just once; the ten biggest clones take up approximately 70%. Germline assignment: CDR1 MNHEY and CDR2 SVGEGT. This CDR3 comprises 17 residues. V was trimmed by 6 bases and J by 4 bases, leaving 24 bases between them. This chain connects TRBV6-2 or TRBV6-3 to TRBJ1-1; maybe TRBD1 (5 bases). The material sequenced was a population of CD138-negative cells sorted from bone marrow. This TCR was recovered from a donor at least 40 years old with multiple myeloma. The CDR3: CASRLWGGGLQVTEAFF. CDR3 coding DNA: TGTGCCAGCAGACTATGGGGCGGCGGGCTTCAAGTCACTGAAGCTTTCTTT.